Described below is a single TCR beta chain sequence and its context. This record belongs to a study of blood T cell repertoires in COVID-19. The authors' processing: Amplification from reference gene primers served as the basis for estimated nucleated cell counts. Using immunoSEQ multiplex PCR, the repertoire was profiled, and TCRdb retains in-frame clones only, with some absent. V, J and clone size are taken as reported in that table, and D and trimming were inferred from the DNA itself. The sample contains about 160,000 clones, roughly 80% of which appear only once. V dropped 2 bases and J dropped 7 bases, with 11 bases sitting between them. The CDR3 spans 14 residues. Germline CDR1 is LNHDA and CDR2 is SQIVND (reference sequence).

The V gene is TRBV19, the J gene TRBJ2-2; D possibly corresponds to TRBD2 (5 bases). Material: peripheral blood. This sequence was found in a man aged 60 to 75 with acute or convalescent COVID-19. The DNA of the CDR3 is TGTGCCAGTAGTATAACGGGGTGGAACGGGGAGCTGTTTTTT. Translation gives CASSITGWNGELFF.